A single sample is the source of the 24 T cell receptor beta chains below, sequenced in a study of cytomegalovirus exposure and HLA in healthy donors. The PCR ran on 60 Vbeta and 13 Jbeta primers. TCRdb keeps only in-frame clones here, not all; method: immunoSEQ multiplex PCR. The profile shows roughly 130,000 clones, approximately 80% of them singletons. The sample taken for sequencing was PBMCs. These receptors all come from a woman in her 50s in good health and CMV-seropositive.

There are a few counts of this clone. The V and J genes are TRBV9 and TRBJ2-1, with 7 bases aligning to TRBD1. The CDR3 loop spans 15 amino acids. V gave up 0 bases and J gave up 4 bases; unmatched junction bases: 4. CDR1 is SGDLS and CDR2 is YYNGEE in the germline V gene. The CDR3 sequence is CASSVEGADYNEQFF. CDR3 bases: TGTGCCAGCAGCGTAGAGGGGGCAGATTACAATGAGCAGTTCTTC.

The V call is TRBV6-5, the J call TRBJ1-1; D not resolved. Germline CDR1 reads MNHEY; CDR2 reads SVGAGI. The CDR3 has 12 residues. V lost 0 bases and J 10 bases, leaving 9 bases between the germline ends. CDR3 loop: CASSYSGEAAFF. As DNA, the CDR3 is TGTGCCAGCAGTTACTCTGGGGAGGCAGCTTTCTTT.

V is TRBV6-1 and J is TRBJ2-2, with TRBD1 identical over 7 bases. Germline CDR1 is MNHNS and CDR2 is SASEGT. The CDR3 runs 13 residues. V lost 5 bases and J lost 7; bases outside the gene matches: 4. CDR3 amino acids: CASSTTGNGELFF. CDR3 in DNA: TGTGCCAGCAGTACGACAGGGAACGGGGAGCTGTTTTTT.

This clone has only a few counts. V usage is TRBV5-6 and J usage is TRBJ1-1; 7 bases fit TRBD1. The germline gives CDR1 SGHDT, CDR2 YYEEEE. V was clipped by 0 bases and J by 4 bases; unmatched bases: 3. The CDR3 loop spans 14 amino acids. The CDR3 spells CASSLGGGGTEAFF. The CDR3 DNA is TGTGCCAGCAGCTTGGGAGGGGGCGGCACTGAAGCTTTCTTT.

The chain carries TRBV6-5 and TRBJ1-2, with D perhaps TRBD1 (5 bases). Trimming took 4 bases from V and 7 from J, leaving 13 bases between them. The germline V gene has CDR1 MNHEY and CDR2 SVGAGI. This CDR3 is 13 amino acids long. Here the CDR3 reads CASSSSAGFGYTF. Written as DNA, the CDR3 is TGTGCCAGCAGTTCCTCCGCAGGGTTTGGCTACACCTTC.

In regard to this clone: Relative to the germline gene, one junction end is altered; a read error may explain this. This chain joins TRBV7-7 and TRBJ1-3; no reliable D call. The CDR3 spans 13 residues. Per germline, CDR1 SSHAT and CDR2 FNYEAQ (reference sequence). The CDR3 sequence: CASSPDYGNTIYF. The CDR3 coding sequence is TGTGCTAGCAGCCCGGACTACGGAAACACCATATATTTT.

This chain joins TRBV28 and TRBJ2-7, with TRBD1 matching over 8 bases. V shed 6 bases, J shed 3 bases, and the junction held 7 bases outside the gene matches. The CDR3 covers 14 residues. Germline V lookup: CDR1 MDHEN, CDR2 SYDVKM. The CDR3 reads CASRPQGARYEQYF. For the CDR3, the DNA is TGTGCCAGCAGACCCCAGGGGGCGCGCTACGAGCAGTACTTC.

The CDR3 reads CASSLLSNEQFF. In nucleotides, the CDR3 is TGTGCCAGCAGTTTATTGAGCAATGAGCAGTTCTTC. The chain carries TRBV28 and TRBJ2-1; D not resolved. Germline CDR1 is MDHEN and CDR2 is SYDVKM. Between the trimmed V and J ends, which lost 1 base and 6 bases, there was a span of 4 bases. There are 12 residues in the CDR3.

The chain employs TRBV5-1 and TRBJ2-2, with a tentative D call TRBD1 (6 bases). V lost 5 bases and J 5 bases, leaving 13 bases between the germline ends. There are 14 residues in the CDR3. In germline, CDR1 is SGHRS, CDR2 YFSETQ. CDR3 sequence (DNA): TGCGCCAGCAGTCGGGACACGGAAACCGGGGAGCTGTTTTTT. Translated: CASSRDTETGELFF.

The chain couples TRBV4-3 to TRBJ2-7, with D hard to call. CDR1 and CDR2 (germline): LGHNA, YSLEER. There are 15 residues in the CDR3. The V end lost 0 bases, the J end lost 2 bases, and 11 bases lay between the germline ends. This CDR3 is CASSQDFGGPYEQYF. In nucleotides, the CDR3 is TGCGCCAGCAGCCAAGATTTCGGCGGCCCCTACGAGCAGTACTTC.

The chain uses TRBV9 and TRBJ1-1; a weak D match, TRBD1 (5 bases). In germline, CDR1 is SGDLS, CDR2 YYNGEE. CDR3 size: 14 residues. The germline V and J ends were trimmed by 0 bases and 7 bases, with 13 bases remaining between them. The CDR3 spells CASSVGGGHHEAFF. The DNA of the CDR3 is TGTGCCAGCAGCGTAGGGGGCGGACACCATGAAGCTTTCTTT. Filled out from reference TRBV9 and TRBJ1-1, the complete variable domain reads DSGVTQTPKHLITATGQRVTLRCSPRSGDLSVYWYQQSLDQGLQFLIQYYNGEERAKGNILERFSAQQFPDLHSELNLSSLELGDSALYFCASSVGGGHHEAFFGQGTRLTVV.

The chain is built from TRBV28 and TRBJ2-1, with a possible D match to TRBD1 (5 bases). The CDR3 is 11 residues long. Germline-derived CDR1 and CDR2 are MDHEN and SYDVKM. Trimming removed 3 bases from V and 13 bases from J, with 10 bases in between. The CDR3 region is CASSFGASQFF. DNA of the CDR3: TGTGCCAGCAGTTTTGGGGCCAGCCAGTTCTTC.

The V gene is TRBV9, the J gene TRBJ2-5; 7 nucleotides line up with TRBD2. The length of the CDR3 is 16 residues. CDR1 is SGDLS and CDR2 is YYNGEE in the germline V gene. The V gene end was trimmed by 3 bases and the J gene end by 5 bases; junction bases not matched to a gene: 13. CDR3 nucleotides: TGTGCCAGCAGCGGACGGACTAGATCGCCGGGCGAGACCCAGTACTTC. It yields the protein CASSGRTRSPGETQYF. Together with reference TRBV9 and TRBJ2-5, the CDR3 gives the full variable domain: DSGVTQTPKHLITATGQRVTLRCSPRSGDLSVYWYQQSLDQGLQFLIQYYNGEERAKGNILERFSAQQFPDLHSELNLSSLELGDSALYFCASSGRTRSPGETQYFGPGTRLLVL.

The rearrangement joins TRBV7-9 to TRBJ2-7; 7 bases fit TRBD1. The germline gives CDR1 SEHNR, CDR2 FQNEAQ (reference sequence). Trimming at V came to 4 bases and at J to 7 bases, leaving 10 bases not matched to a gene. This CDR3 is built from 14 residues. CDR3 in amino acids: CASSSPGQPGEQYF. In DNA, the CDR3 is TGTGCCAGCAGCTCACCGGGACAGCCAGGGGAGCAGTACTTC.

CDR3 sequence: CASSRGTGEGYEQYF. The CDR3 nucleotides are TGTGCCAGCAGCCGGGGGACAGGGGAGGGCTACGAGCAGTACTTC. The chain recombines TRBV7-3 with TRBJ2-7, with 10 bases lining up with TRBD1. The V and J ends lost 5 bases and 3 bases, in that order; junction bases with no gene match: 7. CDR1 and CDR2 (germline): SGHTA, FQGTGA. The CDR3 runs 15 residues.

The rearrangement links TRBV7-9 to TRBJ2-7; TRBD1 is a possible D gene (6 bases). Trimming removed 1 base at V and 2 bases at J, with 12 bases between. Germline assignment: CDR1 SEHNR and CDR2 FQNEAQ (reference sequence). The CDR3 contains 15 residues. The CDR3 sequence is CASSLVDRNPYEQYF. Here the CDR3 DNA reads TGTGCCAGCAGCTTAGTTGACAGGAATCCCTACGAGCAGTACTTC.

The V call is TRBV7-2, the J call TRBJ2-7, with D maybe TRBD1 (5 bases). V lost 1 base to trimming and J lost 0 bases, with 10 bases between them. The CDR3 has 15 residues. Germline V CDR1 and CDR2: SGHTA, FQGNSA. CDR3 DNA sequence: TGTGCCAGCAGCTTAGTTGGTGACAGCTCCTACGAGCAGTACTTC. Encoded protein: CASSLVGDSSYEQYF.

DNA for the CDR3: TGTGCCAGCAGCCCTCCCGGGGGGATCGGAAACACCATATATTTT. Residues: CASSPPGGIGNTIYF. The chain links TRBV9 to TRBJ1-3; TRBD1 is a possible D gene (5 bases). The CDR3 has 15 amino acids. V was shortened by 4 bases and J by 4 bases, with 15 bases between the two germline ends. Germline assignment: CDR1 SGDLS and CDR2 YYNGEE. The full variable domain, rest sourced from reference TRBV9 and TRBJ1-3, is DSGVTQTPKHLITATGQRVTLRCSPRSGDLSVYWYQQSLDQGLQFLIQYYNGEERAKGNILERFSAQQFPDLHSELNLSSLELGDSALYFCASSPPGGIGNTIYFGEGSWLTVV.

V is TRBV6-1 and J is TRBJ1-4; 8 bases line up with TRBD1. In germline, CDR1 is MNHNS, CDR2 SASEGT. The CDR3 extends over 15 amino acids. V was clipped by 2 bases and J by 6 bases; unmatched bases: 5. In DNA, the CDR3 is TGTGCCAGCAGTGAATCGCCAGGGGGCTATGAAAAACTGTTTTTT. It codes for CASSESPGGYEKLFF.

This chain connects TRBV7-8 to TRBJ2-5, with 8 nucleotides matching TRBD2. Germline values: CDR1 SGHVS, CDR2 FQNEAQ. This CDR3 is built from 15 residues. The junction had 5 bases not matched to a gene; V was cut back by 0 bases and J by 5 bases. Here the CDR3 DNA reads TGTGCCAGCAGCTTAGCGTGGCGCGGGAGGGAGACCCAGTACTTC. It encodes CASSLAWRGRETQYF.

This clone occurred once. V and J are TRBV4-2 and TRBJ1-2; 9 nucleotides agree with TRBD1. The CDR3 totals 15 residues. Losses at the gene ends were 0 bases for V and 7 bases for J; bases not matched to a gene: 6. Per the germline V gene, CDR1 is LGHNA and CDR2 is YNFKEQ. The CDR3 region is CASSQEQTGGFGYTF. CDR3 in DNA: TGTGCCAGCAGCCAAGAACAAACAGGGGGCTTTGGCTACACCTTC.

The rearrangement uses TRBV28 and TRBJ1-5; no definite D call. The CDR3 has 14 amino acids. Germline values: CDR1 MDHEN, CDR2 SYDVKM. Trimming removed 7 bases at V and 7 bases at J, with 17 bases between. DNA of the CDR3: TGTGCCAGCATCCCCAACCAGTTATGGCAGCCCCAGCATTTT. It specifies CASIPNQLWQPQHF.

This clone occurred a few times. The chain links TRBV4-3 to TRBJ1-4; 8 positions agree with TRBD1. V gave up 0 bases and J gave up 15 bases; unmatched junction bases: 9. This CDR3 has 14 residues. Per the germline V gene, CDR1 is LGHNA and CDR2 is YSLEER. CDR3 loop: CASSQDRGRSSLFF. DNA of the CDR3: TGCGCCAGCAGCCAAGACAGGGGGCGGTCCTCCTTGTTTTTT.

The V gene is TRBV6-1, the J gene TRBJ2-3; perhaps TRBD2 as D (5 bases). There are 13 residues in the CDR3. The V gene's germline CDR1 is MNHNS and CDR2 SASEGT. The ends were cut back, 3 bases at V and 7 bases at J, with 11 bases in the middle. The CDR3 protein is CASSDFRGYTQYF. CDR3 coding DNA: TGTGCCAGCAGTGATTTTCGGGGTTATACGCAGTATTTT.